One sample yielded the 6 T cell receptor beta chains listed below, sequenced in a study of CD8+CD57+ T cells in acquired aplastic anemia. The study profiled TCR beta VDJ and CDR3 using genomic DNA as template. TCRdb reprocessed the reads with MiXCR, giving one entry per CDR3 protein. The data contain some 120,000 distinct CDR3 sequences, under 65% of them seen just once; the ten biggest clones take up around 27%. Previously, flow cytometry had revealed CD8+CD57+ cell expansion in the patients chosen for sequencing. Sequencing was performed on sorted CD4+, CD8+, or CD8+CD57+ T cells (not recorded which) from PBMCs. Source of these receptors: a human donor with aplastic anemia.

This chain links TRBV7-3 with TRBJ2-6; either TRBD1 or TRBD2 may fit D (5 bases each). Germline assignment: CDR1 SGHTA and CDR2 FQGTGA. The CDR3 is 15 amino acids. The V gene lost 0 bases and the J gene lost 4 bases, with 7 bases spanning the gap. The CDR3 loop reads CASSLTGDGANVLTF. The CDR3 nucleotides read TGTGCCAGCAGCTTAACTGGGGACGGGGCCAACGTCCTGACTTTC.

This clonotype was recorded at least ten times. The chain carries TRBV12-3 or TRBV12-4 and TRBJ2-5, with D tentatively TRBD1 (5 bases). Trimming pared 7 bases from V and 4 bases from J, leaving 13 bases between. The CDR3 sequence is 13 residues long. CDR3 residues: CASTVLDRETQYF. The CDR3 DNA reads TGTGCCAGCACCGTCCTTGACAGAGAGACCCAGTACTTC.

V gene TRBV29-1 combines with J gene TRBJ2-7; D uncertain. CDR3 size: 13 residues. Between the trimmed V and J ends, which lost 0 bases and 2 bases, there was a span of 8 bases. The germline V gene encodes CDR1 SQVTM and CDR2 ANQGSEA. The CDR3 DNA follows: TGCAGCGTTGAAGATGAGCCCCCCTACGAGCAGTACTTC. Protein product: CSVEDEPPYEQYF.

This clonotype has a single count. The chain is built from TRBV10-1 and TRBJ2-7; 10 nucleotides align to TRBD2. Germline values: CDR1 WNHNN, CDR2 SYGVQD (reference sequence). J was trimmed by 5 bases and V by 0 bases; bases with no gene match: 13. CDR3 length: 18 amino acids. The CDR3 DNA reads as TGCGCCAGCAGTGAGTCGACTTTTGGGCTAGCGGGAGCTCACGAGCAGTACTTC. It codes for CASSESTFGLAGAHEQYF.

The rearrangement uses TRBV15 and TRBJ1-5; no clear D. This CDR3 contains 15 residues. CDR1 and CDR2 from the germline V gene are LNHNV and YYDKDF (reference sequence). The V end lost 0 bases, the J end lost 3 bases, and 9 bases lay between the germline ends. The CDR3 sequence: CATSRDGGYNQPQHF. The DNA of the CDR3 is TGTGCCACCAGCAGAGATGGTGGCTACAATCAGCCCCAGCATTTT.

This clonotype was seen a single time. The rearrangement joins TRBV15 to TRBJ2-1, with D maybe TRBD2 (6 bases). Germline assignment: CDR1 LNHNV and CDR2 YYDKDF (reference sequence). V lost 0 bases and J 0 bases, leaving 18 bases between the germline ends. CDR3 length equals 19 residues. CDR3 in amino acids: CATSREGEGGASSYNEQFF. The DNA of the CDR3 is TGTGCCACCAGCAGAGAGGGAGAAGGCGGGGCGAGCTCCTACAATGAGCAGTTCTTC.